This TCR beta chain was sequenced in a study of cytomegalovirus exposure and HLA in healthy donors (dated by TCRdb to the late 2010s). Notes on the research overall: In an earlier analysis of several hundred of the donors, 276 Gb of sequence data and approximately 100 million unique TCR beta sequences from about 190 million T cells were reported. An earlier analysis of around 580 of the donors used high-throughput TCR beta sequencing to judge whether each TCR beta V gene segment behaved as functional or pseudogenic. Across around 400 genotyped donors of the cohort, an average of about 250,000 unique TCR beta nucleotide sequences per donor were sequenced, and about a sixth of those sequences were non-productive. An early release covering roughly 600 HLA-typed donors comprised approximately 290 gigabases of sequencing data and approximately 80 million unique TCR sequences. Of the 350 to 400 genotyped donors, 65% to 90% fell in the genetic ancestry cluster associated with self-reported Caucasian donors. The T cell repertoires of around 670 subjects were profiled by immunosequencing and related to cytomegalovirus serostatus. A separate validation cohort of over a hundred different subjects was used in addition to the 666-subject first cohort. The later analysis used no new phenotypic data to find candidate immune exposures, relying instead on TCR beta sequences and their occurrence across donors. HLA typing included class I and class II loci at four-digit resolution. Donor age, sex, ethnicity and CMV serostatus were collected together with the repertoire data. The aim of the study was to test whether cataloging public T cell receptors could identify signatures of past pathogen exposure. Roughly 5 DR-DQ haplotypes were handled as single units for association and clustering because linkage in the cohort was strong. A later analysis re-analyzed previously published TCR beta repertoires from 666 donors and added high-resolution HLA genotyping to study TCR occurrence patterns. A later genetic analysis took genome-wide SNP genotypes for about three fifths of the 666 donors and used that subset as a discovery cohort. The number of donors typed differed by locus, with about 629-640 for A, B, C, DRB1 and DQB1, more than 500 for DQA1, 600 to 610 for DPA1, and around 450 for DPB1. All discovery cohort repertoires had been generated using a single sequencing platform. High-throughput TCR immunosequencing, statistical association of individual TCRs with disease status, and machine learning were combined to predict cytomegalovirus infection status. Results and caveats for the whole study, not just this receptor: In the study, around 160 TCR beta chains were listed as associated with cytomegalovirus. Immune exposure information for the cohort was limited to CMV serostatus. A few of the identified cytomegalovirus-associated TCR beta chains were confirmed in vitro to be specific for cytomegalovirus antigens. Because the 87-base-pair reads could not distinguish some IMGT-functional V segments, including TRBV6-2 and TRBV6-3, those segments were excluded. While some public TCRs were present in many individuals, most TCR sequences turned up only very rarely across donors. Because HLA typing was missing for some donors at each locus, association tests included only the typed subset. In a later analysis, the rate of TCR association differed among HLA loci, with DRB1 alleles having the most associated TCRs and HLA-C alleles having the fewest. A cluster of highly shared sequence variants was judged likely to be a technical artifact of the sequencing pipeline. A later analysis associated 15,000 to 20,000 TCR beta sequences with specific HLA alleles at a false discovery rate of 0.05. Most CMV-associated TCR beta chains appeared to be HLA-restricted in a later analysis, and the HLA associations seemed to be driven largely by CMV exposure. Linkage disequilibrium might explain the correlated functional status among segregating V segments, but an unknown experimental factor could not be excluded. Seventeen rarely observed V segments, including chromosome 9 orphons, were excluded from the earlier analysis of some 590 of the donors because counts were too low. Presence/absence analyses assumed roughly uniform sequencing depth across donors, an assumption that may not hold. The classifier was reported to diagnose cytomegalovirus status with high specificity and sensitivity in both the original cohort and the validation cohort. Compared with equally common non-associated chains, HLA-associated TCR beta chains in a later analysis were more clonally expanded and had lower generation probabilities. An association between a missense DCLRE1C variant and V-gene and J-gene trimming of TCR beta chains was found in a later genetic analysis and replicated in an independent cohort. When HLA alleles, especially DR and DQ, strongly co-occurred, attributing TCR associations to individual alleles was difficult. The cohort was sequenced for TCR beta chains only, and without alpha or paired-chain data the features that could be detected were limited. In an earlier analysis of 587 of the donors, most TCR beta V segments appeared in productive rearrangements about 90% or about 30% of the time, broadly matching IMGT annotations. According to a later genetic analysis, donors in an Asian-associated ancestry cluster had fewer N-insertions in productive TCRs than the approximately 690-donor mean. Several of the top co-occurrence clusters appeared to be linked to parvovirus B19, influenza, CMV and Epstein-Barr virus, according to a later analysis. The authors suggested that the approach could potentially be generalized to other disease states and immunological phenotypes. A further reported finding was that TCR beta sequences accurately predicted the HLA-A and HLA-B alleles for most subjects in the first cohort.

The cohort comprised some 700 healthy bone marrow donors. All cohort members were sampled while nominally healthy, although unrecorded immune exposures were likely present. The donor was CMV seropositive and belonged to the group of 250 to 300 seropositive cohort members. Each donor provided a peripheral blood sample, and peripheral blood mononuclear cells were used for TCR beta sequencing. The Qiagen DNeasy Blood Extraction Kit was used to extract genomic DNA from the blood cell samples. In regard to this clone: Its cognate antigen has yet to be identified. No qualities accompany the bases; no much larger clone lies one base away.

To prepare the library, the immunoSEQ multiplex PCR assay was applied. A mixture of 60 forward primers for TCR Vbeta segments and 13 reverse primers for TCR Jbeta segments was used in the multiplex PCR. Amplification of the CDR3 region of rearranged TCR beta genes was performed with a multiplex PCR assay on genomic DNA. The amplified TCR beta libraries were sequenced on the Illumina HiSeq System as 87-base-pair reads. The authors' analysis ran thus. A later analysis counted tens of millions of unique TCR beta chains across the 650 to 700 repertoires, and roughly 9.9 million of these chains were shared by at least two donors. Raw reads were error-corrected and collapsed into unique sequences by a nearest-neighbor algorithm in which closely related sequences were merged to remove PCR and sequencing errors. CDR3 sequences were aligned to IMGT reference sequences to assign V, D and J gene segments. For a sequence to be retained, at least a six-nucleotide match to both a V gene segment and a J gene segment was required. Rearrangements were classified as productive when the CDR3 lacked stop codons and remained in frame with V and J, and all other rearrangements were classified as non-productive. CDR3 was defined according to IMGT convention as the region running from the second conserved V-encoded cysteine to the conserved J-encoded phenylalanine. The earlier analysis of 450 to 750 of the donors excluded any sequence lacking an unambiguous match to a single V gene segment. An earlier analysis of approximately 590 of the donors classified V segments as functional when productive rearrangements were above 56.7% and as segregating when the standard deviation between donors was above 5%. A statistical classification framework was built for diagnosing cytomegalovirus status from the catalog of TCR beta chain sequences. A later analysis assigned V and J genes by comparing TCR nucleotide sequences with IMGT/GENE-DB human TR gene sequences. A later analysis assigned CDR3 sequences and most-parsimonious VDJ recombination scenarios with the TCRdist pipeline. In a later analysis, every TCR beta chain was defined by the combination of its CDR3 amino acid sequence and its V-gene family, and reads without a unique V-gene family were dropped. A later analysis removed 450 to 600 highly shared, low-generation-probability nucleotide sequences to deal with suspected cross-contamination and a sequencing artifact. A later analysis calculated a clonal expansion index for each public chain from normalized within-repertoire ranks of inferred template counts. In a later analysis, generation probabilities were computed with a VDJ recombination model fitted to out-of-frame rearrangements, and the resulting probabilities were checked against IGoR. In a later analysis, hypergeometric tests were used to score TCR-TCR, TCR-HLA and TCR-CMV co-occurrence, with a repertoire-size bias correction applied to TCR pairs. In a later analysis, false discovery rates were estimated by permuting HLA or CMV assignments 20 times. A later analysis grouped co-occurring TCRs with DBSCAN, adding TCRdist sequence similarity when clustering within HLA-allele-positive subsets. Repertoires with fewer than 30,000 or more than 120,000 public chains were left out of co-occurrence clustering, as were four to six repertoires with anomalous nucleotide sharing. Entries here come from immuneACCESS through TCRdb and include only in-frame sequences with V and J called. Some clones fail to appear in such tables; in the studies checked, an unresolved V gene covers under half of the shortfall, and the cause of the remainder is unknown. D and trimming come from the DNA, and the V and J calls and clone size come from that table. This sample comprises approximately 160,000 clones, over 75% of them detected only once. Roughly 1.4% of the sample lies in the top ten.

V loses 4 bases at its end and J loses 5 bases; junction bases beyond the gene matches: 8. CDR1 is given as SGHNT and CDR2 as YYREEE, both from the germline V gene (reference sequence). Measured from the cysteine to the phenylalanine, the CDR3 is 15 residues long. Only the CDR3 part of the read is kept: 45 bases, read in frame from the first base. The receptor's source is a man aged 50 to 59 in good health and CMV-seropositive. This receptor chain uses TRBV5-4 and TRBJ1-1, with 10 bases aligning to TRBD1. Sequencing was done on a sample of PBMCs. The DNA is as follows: TGTGCCAGCAGCCAAGAAGGGACAGGGGCGACTGAAGCTTTCTTT. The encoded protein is CASSQEGTGATEAFF.